This is a list of T cell receptor beta chains from one sample in a study of CD8 T cells in Susac syndrome. TCRdb passed the immunoSEQ multiplex PCR reads through MiXCR, listing each CDR3 protein once. The table includes around 200,000 distinct CDR3 sequences, around 95% detected once. The sequencing input was CD4+ T cells from PBMCs. The receptors shown here come from a human donor in good health. The CDR3 runs from the conserved cysteine through the conserved F or W. Each record gives: CDR3 protein, CDR3 DNA, clone size, V gene, J gene, D gene. D genes are given only for firm matches. The listing skips clone size in some rows; elsewhere it reads once, few, many or a size class.

CDR3: CASSLRDKAFF
DNA: TGTGCCAGCAGCCTCCGGGATAAAGCTTTCTTT
size: NA
V: TRBV12-3/TRBV12-4
J: TRBJ1-1
D: NA

CDR3: CSVPIPLAGYNEQFF
DNA: TGCAGTGTCCCGATACCACTAGCGGGGTACAATGAGCAGTTCTTC
size: NA
V: TRBV20-1
J: TRBJ2-1
D: TRBD2

CDR3: CSVAQQGGFNEQFF
DNA: TGCAGCGTTGCTCAACAGGGAGGGTTCAATGAGCAGTTCTTC
size: NA
V: TRBV29-1
J: TRBJ2-1
D: NA

CDR3: CASYSYNSPLHF
DNA: TGTGCCAGCTACTCCTATAATTCACCCCTCCACTTT
size: NA
V: TRBV27
J: TRBJ1-6
D: NA

CDR3: CASSLLGTGFGSDTQYF
DNA: TGTGCCAGCAGTTTACTTGGGACAGGATTCGGGTCCGATACGCAGTATTTT
size: NA
V: TRBV27
J: TRBJ2-3
D: TRBD1

CDR3: CASSGDGATNEKLFF
DNA: TGCGCCAGCAGCGGGGACGGTGCAACTAATGAAAAACTGTTTTTT
size: NA
V: TRBV5-1
J: TRBJ1-4
D: NA

CDR3: CSAREGDRGLEAFF
DNA: TGCAGTGCTAGAGAGGGCGACAGGGGGCTTGAAGCTTTCTTT
size: NA
V: TRBV20-1
J: TRBJ1-1
D: TRBD1

CDR3: CASGGRGGRRISHEQYF
DNA: TGTGCCAGCGGGGGCCGAGGGGGCAGGCGGATATCCCACGAGCAGTACTTC
size: NA
V: TRBV12-3/TRBV12-4
J: TRBJ2-7
D: TRBD1

CDR3: CASSLPTREKLFF
DNA: TGCGCCAGCAGCCTCCCGACGCGGGAAAAACTGTTTTTT
size: NA
V: TRBV5-1
J: TRBJ1-4
D: NA

CDR3: CASSQALGQPQHF
DNA: TGTGCCAGCAGCCAGGCCTTGGGGCAGCCCCAGCATTTT
size: NA
V: TRBV3-1
J: TRBJ1-5
D: NA

CDR3: CASSQAASGRGYEQYF
DNA: TGCGCCAGCAGCCAAGCCGCGTCAGGGAGGGGCTACGAGCAGTACTTC
size: once
V: TRBV4-3
J: TRBJ2-7
D: TRBD2

CDR3: CASSQLPGLASETQYF
DNA: TGTGCCAGCAGCCAACTTCCCGGACTAGCGTCGGAGACCCAGTACTTC
size: NA
V: TRBV3-1
J: TRBJ2-5
D: TRBD2

CDR3: CASRETGASMETQYF
DNA: TGTGCCAGTAGAGAGACAGGGGCTTCGATGGAGACCCAGTACTTC
size: NA
V: TRBV19
J: TRBJ2-5
D: TRBD1